This T cell receptor beta chain was obtained from a study of patients and donors after allogeneic stem cell transplantation. MiXCR, run by TCRdb on the RT-PCR reads, gives a single entry per CDR3 protein. The sample has 20,000 to 30,000 distinct CDR3 sequences; 35% to 45% are singletons. Trimming stripped 4 bases from V and 0 bases from J, with 17 bases between. The germline V gene encodes CDR1 SGHRS and CDR2 YFSETQ. The CDR3 loop spans 17 amino acids. This clonotype was seen a handful of times. This sequence joins TRBV5-1 and TRBJ2-1, with TRBD1 as a possible D gene (5 bases). This sequence was found in a human donor who was either an allogeneic HSCT recipient or a stem cell or donor lymphocyte infusion donor (not recorded which). It is not recorded whose cells these are; they may come from a transplant donor. The material sequenced was blood, either unsorted or a sorted T cell fraction (not recorded which). Here the CDR3 DNA reads TGCGCCAGCAGCGAGACAGTTCTCCTTAGCTCCTACAATGAGCAGTTCTTC. It specifies CASSETVLLSSYNEQFF.